Listed below are T cell receptor beta chains from one sample, sequenced in a study of blood T cell repertoires in COVID-19. Libraries were prepared by immunoSEQ multiplex PCR; TCRdb keeps only in-frame clonotypes and omits some of them. The sample lists about 27,000 clones; around 86% were seen once. Sequencing used peripheral blood. These receptors came from a man aged 50 or older with active COVID-19. CDR3s include the opening cysteine and the closing phenylalanine or tryptophan. D genes are given only for firm matches. Size values are once, few and many counts, or a class for expanded clones, and some rows have none.

>TRBV6-2/TRBV6-3|TRBJ2-3|.|.
TGTGCCAGCAGTCCCCTACCGACTAGTTTAAGCACAGATACGCAGTATTTT
CASSPLPTSLSTDTQYF
>TRBV24-1|TRBJ1-2|.|.
TGTGCCACCAGTGAAACAGGATCCTATGGCTACACCTTC
CATSETGSYGYTF
>TRBV27|TRBJ1-2|TRBD1|.
TGTGCCAGCAGCCTTACGGGACAGGGCCCATTAGATGGCTACACCTTC
CASSLTGQGPLDGYTF
>TRBV28|TRBJ1-2|TRBD1|.
TGTGCCAGCAGTTTAGGGACAGGCTATGGCTACACCTTC
CASSLGTGYGYTF
>TRBV6-5|TRBJ2-1|.|once
TGTGCCAGCAGTTATTTCGGACAGAAATACAATGAGCAGTTCTTC
CASSYFGQKYNEQFF
>TRBV27|TRBJ2-7|.|once
TGTGCCAGCAGTAGACTACAGGGATCCCACTACGAGCAGTACTTC
CASSRLQGSHYEQYF
>TRBV6-5|TRBJ1-5|.|.
TGTGCCAGCAGTTACGGCCTGAACAATCAGCCCCAGCATTTT
CASSYGLNNQPQHF
>TRBV10-3|TRBJ2-7|.|.
TGTGCCATCAGCCCGACCCAGGTGAGGGGGTTTTTGTACGAGCAGTACTTC
CAISPTQVRGFLYEQYF
>TRBV29-1|TRBJ1-1|TRBD1|.
TGCAGCGTCAGACAGGGGGGCGCCACTGAAGCTTTCTTT
CSVRQGGATEAFF
>TRBV3-1/TRBV3-2|TRBJ2-5|TRBD2|.
TGTGCCAGCAGCCAAGAAGGGGGTAGCGGGGGTTTCCCAGAGACCCAGTACTTC
CASSQEGGSGGFPETQYF
>TRBV28|TRBJ2-5|TRBD1|.
TGTGCCAGCACCCCAGGGGACAGGGGTTACGAGACCCAGTACTTC
CASTPGDRGYETQYF
>TRBV19|TRBJ1-4|.|.
TGTGCCAGTAGTATGGGTTGGGGGCAAGCCAAGAATGAAAAACTGTTTTTT
CASSMGWGQAKNEKLFF
>TRBV30|TRBJ1-5|TRBD1|few
TGTGCCTGGAGCGAAGGACAGGGGGATCAGCCCCAGCATTTT
CAWSEGQGDQPQHF
>TRBV9|TRBJ2-7|TRBD2|once
TGTGCCAGCAGCGTAGATGCTAGCGGGGATTCCTACGAGCAGTACTTC
CASSVDASGDSYEQYF
>TRBV5-1|TRBJ1-1|.|.
TGCGCCAGCATTCACCCGGGAGGAACTGAAGCTTTCTTT
CASIHPGGTEAFF
>TRBV19|TRBJ2-3|TRBD2|.
TGTGCCAGTAGTCGGGAGGATTTCTTAACAGATACGCAGTATTTT
CASSREDFLTDTQYF
>TRBV4-3|TRBJ1-6|.|.
TGCGCCAGCAGCCAAGGCGGATGGAGTAATTCACCCCTCCACTTT
CASSQGGWSNSPLHF
>TRBV2|TRBJ1-2|TRBD1|.
TGTGCCAGCAGCACGGGACAGCTTATTGATGGCTACACCTTC
CASSTGQLIDGYTF
>TRBV27|TRBJ2-7|TRBD1|once
TGTGCCAGCAGTTTATGGGACAGGGGAAACGAGCAGTACTTC
CASSLWDRGNEQYF
>TRBV28|TRBJ2-3|TRBD2|.
TGTGCCAGCAGTTTGGTGGGGGAGGGGACAGATACGCAGTATTTT
CASSLVGEGTDTQYF
>TRBV19|TRBJ1-2|TRBD1|.
TGTGCCAGTAGTAAGGGACAGCACCCTAACTATGGCTACACCTTC
CASSKGQHPNYGYTF
>TRBV19|TRBJ1-2|TRBD1|.
TGTGCCAGTAGTATAGAGACAGGGGGCGGAAATCTACATGGCTACACCTTC
CASSIETGGGNLHGYTF
>TRBV6-6|TRBJ1-1|.|once
TGTGCCAGCAGTTATGGGGGGGCGACTGAAGCTTTCTTT
CASSYGGATEAFF
>TRBV4-1|TRBJ2-1|TRBD2|.
TGCGCCAGCAGCCAGGACGGGACTAGCGGCTACAATGAGCAGTTCTTC
CASSQDGTSGYNEQFF
>TRBV2|TRBJ2-2|.|.
TGTGCCAGCACCCTCGGAGGTGGGGCCGGGGAGCTGTTTTTT
CASTLGGGAGELFF
>TRBV30|TRBJ1-6|TRBD1|.
TGTGCCTGGAACACCGGGACAGGGTTTTATTCACCCCTCCACTTT
CAWNTGTGFYSPLHF
>TRBV27|TRBJ1-1|.|once
TGTGCCAGCAGTTTATCGCCAGGGTTCACTGAAGCTTTCTTT
CASSLSPGFTEAFF
>TRBV18|TRBJ1-3|.|.
TGTGCCAGCTCACCCCCCCGGGTTAACACCATATATTTT
CASSPPRVNTIYF
>TRBV6-6|TRBJ2-5|TRBD2|.
TGTGCCAGCAGTAAGACTAGCGGCCAAGAGACCCAGTACTTC
CASSKTSGQETQYF
>TRBV12-3/TRBV12-4|TRBJ1-1|.|.
TGTGCCAGCAGCCGACAGACTGGGACTGAAGCTTTCTTT
CASSRQTGTEAFF
>TRBV6-6|TRBJ1-4|TRBD1|.
TGTGCCAGCAGTTACTCGACAGGGCGTAATGAAAAACTGTTTTTT
CASSYSTGRNEKLFF
>TRBV4-3|TRBJ1-5|.|.
TGCGCCAGCAGCCAAGTTCAGGATAGCAATCAGCCCCAGCATTTT
CASSQVQDSNQPQHF
>TRBV10-3|TRBJ1-1|TRBD1|.
TGTGCCATCAGTGACCCGGGACAGGGGGCAGTCACTGAAGCTTTCTTT
CAISDPGQGAVTEAFF
>TRBV7-8|TRBJ2-5|TRBD1|.
TGTGCCAGCAGCCCCCTGGGCCGGACAGGGCGACAAGAGACCCAGTACTTC
CASSPLGRTGRQETQYF
>TRBV6-2/TRBV6-3|TRBJ2-3|TRBD2|.
TGTGCCAGCAGTTACACTAGCGGGAGGGAGCTGCCGTCTTTAGCGGATACGCAGTATTTT
CASSYTSGRELPSLADTQYF
>TRBV9|TRBJ2-3|TRBD1|.
TGTGCCAGCAGCGGATCGACAGGGCCAGATACGCAGTATTTT
CASSGSTGPDTQYF
>TRBV18|TRBJ1-5|TRBD1|.
TGTGCCAGCTCACACCTTGGACAGGGTAGCAATCAGCCCCAGCATTTT
CASSHLGQGSNQPQHF
>TRBV19|TRBJ1-2|.|few
TGTGCCAGTAGTATCACAGGGATTAACTATGGCTACACCTTC
CASSITGINYGYTF
>TRBV24-1|TRBJ2-5|TRBD2|.
TGTGCCACCAGTGATTATAGCGGGAGGGTTTATGAGACCCAGTACTTC
CATSDYSGRVYETQYF
>TRBV27|TRBJ2-5|TRBD1|.
TGTGCCAGCAGTTTATCGGGACAGGGGAGAGGAGGGGAGACCCAGTACTTC
CASSLSGQGRGGETQYF
>TRBV30|TRBJ1-1|.|.
TGTGCCTTCAGAGGACAGCTAAACACTGAAGCTTTCTTT
CAFRGQLNTEAFF
>TRBV5-1|TRBJ2-2|TRBD1|.
TGCGCCAGCAGCTCCGGGACAGGGCGAACCGGGGAGCTGTTTTTT
CASSSGTGRTGELFF